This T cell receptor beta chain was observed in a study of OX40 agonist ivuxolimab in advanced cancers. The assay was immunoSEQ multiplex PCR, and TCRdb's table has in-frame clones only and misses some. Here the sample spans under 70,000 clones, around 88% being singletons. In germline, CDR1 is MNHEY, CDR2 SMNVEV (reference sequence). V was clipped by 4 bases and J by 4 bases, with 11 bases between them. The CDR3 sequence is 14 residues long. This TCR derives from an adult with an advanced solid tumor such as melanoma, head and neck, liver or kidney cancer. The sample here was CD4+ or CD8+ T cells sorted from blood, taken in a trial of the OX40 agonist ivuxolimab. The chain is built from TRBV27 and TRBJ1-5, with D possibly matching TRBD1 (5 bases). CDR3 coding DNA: TGTGCCAGCAGTTCCGGACACCTTAATCAGCCCCAGCATTTT. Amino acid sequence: CASSSGHLNQPQHF.